Detailed here is one T cell receptor (beta chain). The CDR3 totals 15 residues. The V gene lost 0 bases and the J gene lost 7 bases, with 13 bases spanning the gap. Germline CDR1 reads LGHDT; CDR2 reads YNNKEL (reference sequence). The entry originates in a study of T cells in Graves' hyperthyroidism and ophthalmopathy. Using RNA transcripts as the source, TCR beta CDR3 regions were amplified. First-round RT-PCR targeting the TCR CDR3 was performed with the HTBI primer set. TCRdb called the multiplex PCR reads again in MiXCR, with one record for every CDR3 protein. The sample records over 250,000 distinct CDR3 sequences, 22% being singletons.

The chain joins TRBV3-1 to TRBJ1-5, with D possibly matching TRBD1 (6 bases). This sequence was found in a man aged 25 to 45 with Graves' ophthalmopathy. The specimen sequenced was blood. The CDR3 sequence is CASSQDSGGPQPQHF. The CDR3 coding sequence is TGTGCCAGCAGCCAAGATTCTGGGGGGCCACAGCCCCAGCATTTT.